The 20 T cell receptor beta chains below all came from one sample that was sequenced in a study of long-term antiretroviral therapy in people with HIV. This was the immunoSEQ v3.0 assay at survey level. The protocol was immunoSEQ multiplex PCR, while the TCRdb copy is restricted to in-frame clones and leaves out a portion. The table records about 21,000 clones, around 80% of them present only once. Material: unsorted PBMCs, obtained 1.9 years after starting antiretroviral therapy. Receptors were obtained from a woman aged 50 to 65 with HIV.

In its sample, this clone was seen once. The chain combines TRBV28 with TRBJ1-2, with 7 bases aligning to TRBD1. With V trimmed by 4 bases and J by 3 bases, 14 bases remained unmatched. CDR1 is MDHEN, CDR2 SYDVKM, per germline. CDR3 length: 17 amino acids. CDR3 in DNA: TGTGCCAGCAGTTCTTACAAAATAGGACAGGTGGACTATGGCTACACCTTC. As protein: CASSSYKIGQVDYGYTF.

As concerns this clone: Mismatch with germline at one junction end may stem from a read error. The rearrangement uses TRBV15 and TRBJ1-2; 7 bases line up with TRBD1. This CDR3 comprises 14 residues. The germline gives CDR1 LNHNV, CDR2 YYDKDF (reference sequence). The CDR3 nucleotides read TGTGCCACCAGCCGAGACAGGGCCGCCAGAGGCTACACCTTC. Translation gives CATSRDRAARGYTF. Full variable domain (missing parts from reference TRBV15 and TRBJ1-2): DAMVIQNPRYQVTQFGKPVTLSCSQTLNHNVMYWYQQKSSQAPKLLFHYYDKDFNNEADTPDNFQSRRPNTSFCFLDIRSPGLGDTAMYLCATSRDRAARGYTFGSGTRLTVV.

The J gene is TRBJ1-2, the V gene TRBV28; no clear D. The CDR3 runs to 14 residues. V shed 3 bases and J shed 4 bases, with 12 bases lying between them. The germline V gene encodes CDR1 MDHEN and CDR2 SYDVKM. CDR3 sequence: CASSFPSGFYGYTF. The CDR3 nucleotides read TGTGCCAGCAGTTTTCCTTCGGGTTTCTATGGCTACACCTTC.

This chain links TRBV4-1 with TRBJ1-6, with D possibly matching TRBD1 (6 bases). Looked up from germline, CDR1 is MGHRA and CDR2 is YSYEKL. The CDR3 has 17 amino acids. With 4 bases removed from V and 8 bases from J, the gap between germline ends came to 21 bases. The CDR3 coding sequence is TGCGCCAGCAGCCGACTCCAGGGGTTTCGGACCCATTCACCCCTCCACTTT. Protein sequence: CASSRLQGFRTHSPLHF.

The rearrangement joins TRBV6-6 to TRBJ2-7, with a tentative D call TRBD1 (7 bases). The V gene's germline CDR1 is MNHNY and CDR2 SVGAGI (reference sequence). Between the trimmed V and J ends, which lost 5 bases and 7 bases, there was a span of 12 bases. The length of the CDR3 is 12 residues. The CDR3 sequence: CASSQGGLEQYF. DNA for the CDR3: TGTGCCAGCAGTCAGGGGGGCCTGGAGCAGTACTTC.

The chain combines TRBV10-3 with TRBJ1-1; tentatively, D is TRBD1 (5 bases). The length of the CDR3 is 15 residues. The ends were cut back, 10 bases at V and 3 bases at J, with 21 bases in the middle. Germline CDR1 reads ENHRY; CDR2 reads SYGVKD. The chain's CDR3 is CATTPGAGLDTEAFF. In DNA form, the CDR3 reads TGTGCCACCACCCCTGGGGCAGGGTTGGACACTGAAGCTTTCTTT.

The chain carries TRBV6-6 and TRBJ1-3; D is unresolved. Germline values: CDR1 MNHNY, CDR2 SVGAGI (reference sequence). CDR3 size: 12 residues. V dropped 6 bases and J dropped 0 bases, with 3 bases sitting between them. The CDR3, as DNA: TGTGCCAGCAGGGACTCTGGAAACACCATATATTTT. This sequence encodes CASRDSGNTIYF.

The V gene is TRBV7-7, the J gene TRBJ2-1, with 7 bases lining up with TRBD1. Per germline, CDR1 SSHAT and CDR2 FNYEAQ (reference sequence). V dropped 1 base and J dropped 2; count of bases not matched to a gene: 2. This CDR3 spans 15 amino acids. The CDR3 DNA sequence: TGTGCCAGCAGCTTAGGCCAGGGGGCCTACAATGAGCAGTTCTTC. It translates to CASSLGQGAYNEQFF.

V usage is TRBV7-2 and J usage is TRBJ1-6, with a possible D match to TRBD1 (5 bases). V was trimmed by 10 bases and J by 10 bases, leaving 20 bases between them. CDR1 and CDR2 (germline): SGHTA, FQGNSA. The CDR3 totals 14 residues. The CDR3 nucleotides read TGTGCCACCCAGGACGGGACCGTAACCTCACCCCTCCACTTT. Amino acids: CATQDGTVTSPLHF.

This clone came up a few times. The chain has TRBV6-6 and TRBJ2-7, with D perhaps TRBD1 (6 bases). V lost 6 bases, J lost 3 bases, and 9 bases lay in between. The CDR3 consists of 12 residues. In germline, CDR1 is MNHNY, CDR2 SVGAGI (reference sequence). The CDR3: CASSRDNYEQYF. In DNA form, the CDR3 reads TGTGCCAGCAGCCGGGACAACTACGAGCAGTACTTC.

V is TRBV28 and J is TRBJ2-3, with D perhaps being TRBD1 or TRBD2 (5 bases each). In germline, CDR1 is MDHEN, CDR2 SYDVKM. Between the trimmed V and J ends, which lost 2 bases and 6 bases, there was a span of 12 bases. This CDR3 region has 14 residues. The CDR3 loop reads CASSLRPEGDTQYF. For the CDR3, the DNA is TGTGCCAGCAGTTTAAGACCAGAGGGGGATACGCAGTATTTT. The entire variable domain, with the rest obtained from reference TRBV28 and TRBJ2-3, is as follows: DVKVTQSSRYLVKRTGEKVFLECVQDMDHENMFWYRQDPGLGLRLIYFSYDVKMKEKGDIPEGYSVSREKKERFSLILESASTNQTSMYLCASSLRPEGDTQYFGPGTRLTVL.

In this sample, this clone turned up a few times. The chain recombines TRBV14 with TRBJ2-7; 9 nucleotides match TRBD1. Germline lookup yields CDR1 SGHDN and CDR2 FVKESK. V was clipped by 3 bases and J by 6 bases; unmatched bases: 6. The CDR3 spans 14 residues. CDR3 sequence: CASSHLGTGFEQYF. The CDR3 DNA follows: TGTGCCAGCAGCCACCTTGGGACAGGGTTCGAGCAGTACTTC.

This chain links TRBV2 with TRBJ2-5; 7 bases line up with TRBD2. In germline, CDR1 is SNHLY, CDR2 FYNNEI. The J segment lost 5 bases and the V segment lost 5 bases, leaving 8 bases of the junction unmatched. CDR3 size: 14 residues. The CDR3 DNA sequence: TGTGCCAGCAGTTTACACGGGGGGACGGAGACCCAGTACTTC. Translated, it gives CASSLHGGTETQYF. The entire variable domain, with the rest obtained from reference TRBV2 and TRBJ2-5, is as follows: EPEVTQTPSHQVTQMGQEVILRCVPISNHLYFYWYRQILGQKVEFLVSFYNNEISEKSEIFDDQFSVERPDGSNFTLKIRSTKLEDSAMYFCASSLHGGTETQYFGPGTRLLVL.

The chain joins TRBV5-6 to TRBJ2-7, with D possibly matching TRBD1 (5 bases). The CDR3 has 15 amino acids. From germline, CDR1 is SGHDT and CDR2 YYEEEE. Deletions cut 2 bases from V and 4 bases from J, with 16 bases between. For the CDR3, the DNA is TGTGCCAGCAGCTTCGGCAGGGATGTAAGGTACGAGCAGTACTTC. Its translation is CASSFGRDVRYEQYF.

The chain links TRBV30 to TRBJ2-7, with D perhaps TRBD1 (7 bases). The germline V and J ends were trimmed by 5 bases and 9 bases, with 23 bases remaining between them. The CDR3 runs to 14 residues. Germline-derived CDR1 and CDR2 are GTSNPN and SVGIG (reference sequence). Here the CDR3 DNA reads TGTGCCTGGGGGGGGCGGGACAGTTCCTTGGGGCAGTACTTC. This encodes CAWGGRDSSLGQYF.

This clone was counted a few times. The chain recombines TRBV7-8 with TRBJ1-6; perhaps TRBD1 as D (5 bases). The CDR3 spans 15 residues. V was clipped by 1 base and J by 9 bases, with 13 bases between them. Germline V gene sequence: CDR1 SGHVS, CDR2 FQNEAQ. The CDR3 loop reads CASSLGAGGGSPLHF. For the CDR3, the DNA is TGTGCCAGCAGCTTAGGTGCCGGGGGGGGTTCACCCCTCCACTTT.

This chain uses TRBV5-6 with TRBJ2-1; 7 bases agree with TRBD1. CDR1 and CDR2 (germline): SGHDT, YYEEEE. This CDR3 spans 15 amino acids. The V and J ends lost 0 bases and 0 bases, in that order; junction bases with no gene match: 0. The CDR3 nucleotides are TGTGCCAGCAGCTTGGGGACAGGCTCCTACAATGAGCAGTTCTTC. Amino acid sequence: CASSLGTGSYNEQFF.

The rearrangement joins TRBV7-7 to TRBJ2-5; TRBD1 agrees at 8 bases. The trim removed 4 bases at V and 3 bases at J, leaving 7 bases unmatched. This CDR3 has 15 amino acids. The germline V gene has CDR1 SSHAT and CDR2 FNYEAQ (reference sequence). The CDR3 DNA sequence: TGTGCCAGCAGCTCCACCGGGACAGGAGAAGAGACCCAGTACTTC. It yields the protein CASSSTGTGEETQYF.

The chain combines TRBV5-1 with TRBJ2-3; tentatively, D is TRBD1 (6 bases). CDR3 length: 15 residues. Germline CDR1 and CDR2: SGHRS and YFSETQ. V lost 0 bases and J 1 base, leaving 9 bases between the germline ends. The CDR3 is CASSLEAGGTDTQYF. Here the CDR3 DNA reads TGCGCCAGCAGCTTGGAGGCAGGGGGCACAGATACGCAGTATTTT.

The V gene is TRBV14, the J gene TRBJ1-6, with TRBD1 matching 7 bases. The CDR3 runs to 17 residues. Germline CDR1 reads SGHDN; CDR2 reads FVKESK. The V gene end was trimmed by 4 bases and the J gene end by 5 bases; junction bases not matched to a gene: 11. CDR3 residues: CASSRRRGTVNNSPLHF. The CDR3 region has the DNA TGTGCCAGCAGCCGCAGAAGGGGGACAGTAAATAATTCACCCCTCCACTTT.